These T cell receptor beta chains were read from a single sample in a study of T cells after yellow fever vaccination. MiXCR, applied by TCRdb to the 5' RACE reads, yields one record per CDR3 protein. The sample yields 150,000 to 200,000 distinct CDR3 sequences, 6.2% seen once. This material consisted of CD4+ T cells sorted from PBMCs, taken on the day of the first yellow fever vaccination. The receptors shown here come from a man aged 18 to 30 who received the YFV17D yellow fever vaccine. Both conserved end residues are part of each CDR3. The order of the fields is J gene, V gene, CDR3 protein.

j_call: TRBJ2-3; v_call: TRBV30; cdr3_aa: CAWSVLGGDRGDTQYF
j_call: TRBJ2-7; v_call: TRBV4-2; cdr3_aa: CASSQPDRGHEQYF
j_call: TRBJ1-2; v_call: TRBV7-9; cdr3_aa: CASSFPGGDGYTF
j_call: TRBJ1-2; v_call: TRBV4-1; cdr3_aa: CASRLTPGTGGGYTF
j_call: TRBJ2-3; v_call: TRBV7-3; cdr3_aa: CASSVGTSGGSDTQYF
j_call: TRBJ2-1; v_call: TRBV18; cdr3_aa: CASSPQGASVGNEQFF
j_call: TRBJ2-5; v_call: TRBV11-2; cdr3_aa: CASTRADPRETQYF
j_call: TRBJ1-4; v_call: TRBV7-8; cdr3_aa: CASSLAIGFSEKLFF
j_call: TRBJ1-4; v_call: TRBV6-2/TRBV6-3; cdr3_aa: CASSYSGALKLFF
j_call: TRBJ2-5; v_call: TRBV5-1; cdr3_aa: CASSTSGGAEETQYF
j_call: TRBJ2-3; v_call: TRBV5-4; cdr3_aa: CASSQDGRESTDTQYF
j_call: TRBJ2-3; v_call: TRBV7-2; cdr3_aa: CASSQSRTDTQYF